These 2 T cell receptor beta chains came from one sample sequenced in a study of blood T cell repertoires in COVID-19. Libraries were prepared by immunoSEQ multiplex PCR; TCRdb keeps only in-frame clonotypes and omits some of them. The table records about 380,000 clones, more than 75% of them present only once. The sample consisted of PBMCs or T cells enriched from blood (not recorded which). Receptor source: a woman younger than 35 who had recovered from COVID-19.

The chain links TRBV11-2 to TRBJ1-4; 7 nucleotides line up with TRBD1. The CDR3 contains 19 residues. Unmatched junction bases numbered 12, after V lost 2 bases and J lost 0 bases. CDR1 SGHAT and CDR2 FQNNGV come from the germline V gene. CDR3 DNA sequence: TGTGCCAGCAGCTTACGCTCCCCGGGACAGCTATCAACTAATGAAAAACTGTTTTTT. This translates into CASSLRSPGQLSTNEKLFF.

J is TRBJ1-6 and V is TRBV6-5; D not certain. The germline V gene has CDR1 MNHEY and CDR2 SVGAGI. CDR3 length: 15 residues. Deletions cut 1 base from V and 11 bases from J, with 15 bases between. For the CDR3, the DNA is TGTGCCAGCAGTTACTTTAAGGGAATCGGGGCACCCCTCCACTTT. It encodes CASSYFKGIGAPLHF.